This T cell receptor (beta chain) was sequenced for a study of cytomegalovirus exposure and HLA in healthy donors. Study as a whole: Across 300 to 400 genotyped donors, about 80% landed in the Caucasian-associated ancestry cluster. Study conclusions and caveats: Using a false discovery rate of 0.05, a later analysis showed that 15,000 to 20,000 TCR beta sequences were associated with HLA alleles. Analyses of presence and absence presupposed an approximately uniform sequencing depth across donors.

Concerning this clone itself: Antigen: not known.

Amplification used 60 Vbeta primers and 13 Jbeta primers. Clones were sequenced by immunoSEQ multiplex PCR, and TCRdb holds only the in-frame ones, with some missing. Among more than 70,000 clones listed, about 70% were seen once. J lost 8 bases, V lost 4 bases, and 9 bases had no gene match. CDR3 size: 14 residues. Looked up from germline, CDR1 is SGHRS and CDR2 is YFSETQ. The V gene is TRBV5-1, the J gene TRBJ1-2, with 9 positions matching TRBD1. Material for sequencing was PBMCs. This sequence was found in a man aged 35 to 55 in good health and CMV-seropositive. The CDR3 DNA sequence: TGCGCCAGCAGCCCCCAGGACAGGGGAGGCGGCTACACCTTC. It specifies CASSPQDRGGGYTF.